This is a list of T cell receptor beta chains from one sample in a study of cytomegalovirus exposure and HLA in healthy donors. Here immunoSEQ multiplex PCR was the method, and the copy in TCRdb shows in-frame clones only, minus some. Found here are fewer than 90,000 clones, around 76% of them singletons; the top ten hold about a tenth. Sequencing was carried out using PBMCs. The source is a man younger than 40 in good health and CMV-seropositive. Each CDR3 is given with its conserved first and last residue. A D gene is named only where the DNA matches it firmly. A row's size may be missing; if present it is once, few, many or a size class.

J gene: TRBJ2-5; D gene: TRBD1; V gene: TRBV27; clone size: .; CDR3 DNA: TGTGCCAGCAGACCCAGGGGGCTTAAACAAGAGACCCAGTACTTC; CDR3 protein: CASRPRGLKQETQYF
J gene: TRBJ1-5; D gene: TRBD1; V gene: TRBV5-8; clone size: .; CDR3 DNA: TGTGCCAGCAGTTCCCGGACAGGGGTTCAGCCCCAGCATTTT; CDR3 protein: CASSSRTGVQPQHF
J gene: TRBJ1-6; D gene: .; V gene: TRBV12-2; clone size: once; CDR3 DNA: TGTGCAAGTCGCCCTACGACAGGGGGCCGCCATAATTCACCCCTCCACTTT; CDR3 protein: CASRPTTGGRHNSPLHF
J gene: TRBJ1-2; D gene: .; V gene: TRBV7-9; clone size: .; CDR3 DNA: TGTTCCAGCAGCTTAGGTTACAACATACAGGGAGGGAATGGCTACACCTTC; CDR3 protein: CSSSLGYNIQGGNGYTF
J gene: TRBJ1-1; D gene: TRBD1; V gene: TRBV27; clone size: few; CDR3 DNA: TGTGCCAGCAGTTTAAGGACAGGACAAGCTTTCTTT; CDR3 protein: CASSLRTGQAFF
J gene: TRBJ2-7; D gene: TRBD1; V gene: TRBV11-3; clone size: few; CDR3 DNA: TGTGCCAGCAGCTTAGGCGGGACAGGTTCCTACGAGCAGTACTTC; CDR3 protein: CASSLGGTGSYEQYF
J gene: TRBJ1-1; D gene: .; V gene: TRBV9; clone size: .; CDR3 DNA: TGTGCCAGCAGCGTAGAGGGGGGGCCGGGTGAAGGTTTCTTT; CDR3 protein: CASSVEGGPGEGFF
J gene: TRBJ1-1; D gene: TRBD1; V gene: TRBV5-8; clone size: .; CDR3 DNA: TGTGCCAGCAGCTGGGGGACAGGGGCGAGCACTGAAGCTTTCTTT; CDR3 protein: CASSWGTGASTEAFF
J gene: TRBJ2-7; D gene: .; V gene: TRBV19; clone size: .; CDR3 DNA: TGTGCCAGTAGTTCTATCGGGGTGACTCCCGGTGACTTTTTCGAGCAGTACTTC; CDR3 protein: CASSSIGVTPGDFFEQYF
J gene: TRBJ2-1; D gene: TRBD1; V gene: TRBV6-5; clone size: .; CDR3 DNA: TGTGCCAGCAGTTACGACAGGGGGTCCCGCAATGAGCAGTTCTTC; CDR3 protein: CASSYDRGSRNEQFF
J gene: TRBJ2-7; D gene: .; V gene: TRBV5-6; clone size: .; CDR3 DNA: TGTGCCAGCAGCTTTAAACAGGGACCAGCCTACGAGCAGTACTTC; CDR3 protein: CASSFKQGPAYEQYF
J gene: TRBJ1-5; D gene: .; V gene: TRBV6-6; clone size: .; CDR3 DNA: TGTGCCAGCAGTTGGCAGGGGTCTCAGCCCCAGCATTTT; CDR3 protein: CASSWQGSQPQHF
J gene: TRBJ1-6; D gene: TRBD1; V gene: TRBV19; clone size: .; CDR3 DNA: TGTGCCAGTAGCGAGGGGACAGAGGCGTCACCCCTCCACTTT; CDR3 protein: CASSEGTEASPLHF
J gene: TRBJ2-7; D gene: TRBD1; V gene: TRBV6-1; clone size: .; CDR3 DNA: TGTGCCAGCACTCGGGACAGGGGAATGCAGTACTTC; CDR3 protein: CASTRDRGMQYF
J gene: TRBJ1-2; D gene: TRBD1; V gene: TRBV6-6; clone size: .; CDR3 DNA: TGTGCCAGCAGTATACAGGGGGCCGGGGGCTACACCTTC; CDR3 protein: CASSIQGAGGYTF
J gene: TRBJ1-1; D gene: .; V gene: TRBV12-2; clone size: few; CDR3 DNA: TGTGCAAGTCGCTTTGATTCCCGGGACAGGGGACCCATGAACACTGAAGCTTTCTTT; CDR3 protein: CASRFDSRDRGPMNTEAFF
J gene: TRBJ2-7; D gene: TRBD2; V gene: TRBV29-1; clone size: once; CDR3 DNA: TGCAGCGCCACCCCAACTAGCGGGGGCTCCTACGAGCAGTACTTC; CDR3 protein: CSATPTSGGSYEQYF
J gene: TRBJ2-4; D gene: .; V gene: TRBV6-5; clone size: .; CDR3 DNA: TGTGCCAGCAGTTATCAGGACACTGGCATTCAGTACTTC; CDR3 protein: CASSYQDTGIQYF
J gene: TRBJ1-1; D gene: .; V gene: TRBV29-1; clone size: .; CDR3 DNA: TGCAGCGTTGTGGACCGGGGGGCTTTCTTT; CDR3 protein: CSVVDRGAFF